What follows are 8 T cell receptor beta chains derived from one specimen sequenced in a study of cytomegalovirus exposure and HLA in healthy donors. PCR was performed using 60 Vbeta and 13 Jbeta primers. Produced via immunoSEQ multiplex PCR; TCRdb's table is partial and in-frame only. The table has about 71,000 clones, about two thirds seen once; the top ten hold roughly 10%. The sample was PBMCs. These receptor sequences come from a woman between 45 and 60 years old in good health and CMV-seropositive.

The rearrangement links TRBV7-8 to TRBJ2-7; D is undetermined. Trimming removed 0 bases at V and 4 bases at J, with 7 bases between. This CDR3 is built from 13 residues. Germline V gene sequence: CDR1 SGHVS, CDR2 FQNEAQ. This CDR3 reads CASSLASPYEQYF. The CDR3 DNA follows: TGTGCCAGCAGCTTAGCTTCCCCGTACGAGCAGTACTTC.

This clone was seen a handful of times. The chain couples TRBV30 to TRBJ2-2, with D maybe TRBD1 (6 bases). Germline CDR1 GTSNPN, CDR2 SVGIG (reference sequence). CDR3 length equals 13 residues. Between the trimmed V and J ends, which lost 2 bases and 3 bases, there was a span of 7 bases. CDR3 sequence (DNA): TGTGCCTGGAGTAGGGGGTACACCGGGGAGCTGTTTTTT. Protein: CAWSRGYTGELFF.

The chain has TRBV29-1 and TRBJ1-2; TRBD1 matches at 10 bases. CDR1 and CDR2 (germline): SQVTM, ANQGSEA. This CDR3 comprises 13 residues. With V trimmed by 5 bases and J by 5 bases, 5 bases remained unmatched. CDR3 sequence reads: CSVLRDRGYGYTF. The CDR3 DNA reads TGCAGCGTTCTCCGGGACAGGGGATATGGCTACACCTTC.

The V gene is TRBV29-1, the J gene TRBJ1-1; D not resolved. The length of the CDR3 is 12 residues. Germline CDR1 reads SQVTM; CDR2 reads ANQGSEA. V lost 6 bases to trimming and J lost 2 bases, with 10 bases between them. The CDR3 DNA is TGCAGCGTCGGGAAGCATAACACTGAAGCTTTCTTT. Its translation is CSVGKHNTEAFF.

The chain joins TRBV6-5 to TRBJ1-2; a possible D gene is TRBD1 (6 bases). The CDR3 runs 14 residues. CDR1 is MNHEY and CDR2 is SVGAGI in the germline V gene. Trimming pared 4 bases from V and 6 bases from J, leaving 15 bases between. CDR3 in amino acids: CASSSIQGIDGYTF. CDR3 sequence (DNA): TGTGCCAGCAGTTCAATACAGGGAATCGATGGCTACACCTTC.

The rearrangement joins TRBV18 to TRBJ2-2; the D gene is possibly TRBD1 (5 bases). Germline V lookup: CDR1 KGHSH, CDR2 LQKENI. The CDR3 sequence is 16 residues long. Trimming removed 4 bases from V and 0 bases from J, with 12 bases in between. The CDR3 DNA follows: TGTGCCAGCTCACTGATGACAGTCGCGAACACCGGGGAGCTGTTTTTT. Amino acids: CASSLMTVANTGELFF.

This clone was counted once. Other DNA sequences within the sample encode an identical CDR3. The chain couples TRBV6-1 to TRBJ1-1; 8 nucleotides agree with TRBD1. Trimming took 6 bases from V and 5 from J; bases not matched to a gene: 5. The germline CDR1 and CDR2 sequences are MNHNS and SASEGT. The CDR3 is 13 residues long. Here the CDR3 reads CASSGQGETEAFF. The CDR3 DNA reads TGTGCCAGCAGCGGACAGGGTGAAACTGAAGCTTTCTTT.

The table lists this clone with a few counts. The V and J genes are TRBV5-6 and TRBJ2-3; D may be TRBD1 (5 bases). Germline lookup yields CDR1 SGHDT and CDR2 YYEEEE. The CDR3 totals 13 residues. Trimming removed 6 bases at V and 4 bases at J, with 12 bases between. This chain's CDR3 is CASKRLGADTQYF. The CDR3 region has the DNA TGTGCCAGCAAGAGGCTAGGGGCAGATACGCAGTATTTT. The whole variable domain, filled in from reference TRBV5-6 and TRBJ2-3, reads DAGVTQSPTHLIKTRGQQVTLRCSPKSGHDTVSWYQQALGQGPQFIFQYYEEEERQRGNFPDRFSGHQFPNYSSELNVNALLLGDSALYLCASKRLGADTQYFGPGTRLTVL.